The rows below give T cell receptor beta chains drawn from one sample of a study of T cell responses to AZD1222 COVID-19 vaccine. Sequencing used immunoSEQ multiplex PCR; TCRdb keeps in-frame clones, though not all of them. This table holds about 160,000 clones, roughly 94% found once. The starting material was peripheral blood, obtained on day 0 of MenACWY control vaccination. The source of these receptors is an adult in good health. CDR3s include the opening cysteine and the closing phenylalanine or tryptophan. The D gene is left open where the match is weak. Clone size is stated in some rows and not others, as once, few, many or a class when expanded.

cdr3_nt: TGTGCCAGCAGTTCCACGGACCCAAGGAATCAGCCCCAGCATTTT
cdr3_aa: CASSSTDPRNQPQHF
j_call: TRBJ1-5
d_call: NA
clone_size: NA
v_call: TRBV6-5

cdr3_nt: TGTGCCAGCAGTCCACGGGCGATAGGAACAGATACGCAGTATTTT
cdr3_aa: CASSPRAIGTDTQYF
j_call: TRBJ2-3
d_call: NA
clone_size: NA
v_call: TRBV6-5

cdr3_nt: TGTGCCAGCAGCGCTGACAGTTATTCTGGAAACACCATATATTTT
cdr3_aa: CASSADSYSGNTIYF
j_call: TRBJ1-3
d_call: NA
clone_size: NA
v_call: TRBV9

cdr3_nt: TGTGCCAGCAGCCACCTTAACTCTGGAAACACCATATATTTT
cdr3_aa: CASSHLNSGNTIYF
j_call: TRBJ1-3
d_call: NA
clone_size: NA
v_call: TRBV14

cdr3_nt: TGCGCCAGCAGCTTGAATAGCGTACGTTCCTACGAGCAGTACTTC
cdr3_aa: CASSLNSVRSYEQYF
j_call: TRBJ2-7
d_call: NA
clone_size: NA
v_call: TRBV5-1

cdr3_nt: TGTGCCACCAGCAGAGCCAGGCTAATCAATAGCAATCAGCCCCAGCATTTT
cdr3_aa: CATSRARLINSNQPQHF
j_call: TRBJ1-5
d_call: NA
clone_size: once
v_call: TRBV15

cdr3_nt: TGTGCCAGCAGTTTATACGGTCAGCCCCAGCATTTT
cdr3_aa: CASSLYGQPQHF
j_call: TRBJ1-5
d_call: NA
clone_size: once
v_call: TRBV28

cdr3_nt: TGTGCCAGCAGAAAGATTTCGGGTGGCTACACCTTC
cdr3_aa: CASRKISGGYTF
j_call: TRBJ1-2
d_call: NA
clone_size: NA
v_call: TRBV6-5

cdr3_nt: TGTGCCACCATTGGGCTGAGAGCGGGAGCCCTCGAGCAGTTCTTC
cdr3_aa: CATIGLRAGALEQFF
j_call: TRBJ2-1
d_call: TRBD2
clone_size: NA
v_call: TRBV24-1

cdr3_nt: TGTGCCTGGAACCAGGAATTTACAGCGGGTGAGCAGTTCTTC
cdr3_aa: CAWNQEFTAGEQFF
j_call: TRBJ2-1
d_call: NA
clone_size: NA
v_call: TRBV30

cdr3_nt: TGTGCTAGTGGGGCAGGGGAGGCAACTAATGAAAAACTGTTTTTT
cdr3_aa: CASGAGEATNEKLFF
j_call: TRBJ1-4
d_call: NA
clone_size: NA
v_call: TRBV12-5

cdr3_nt: TGTGCCAGCAGCTTGAAGAAGAACACTGAAGCTTTCTTT
cdr3_aa: CASSLKKNTEAFF
j_call: TRBJ1-1
d_call: NA
clone_size: NA
v_call: TRBV13

cdr3_nt: TGCGCCAGCATGCGGGACAGGGGCGAGCAGTACTTC
cdr3_aa: CASMRDRGEQYF
j_call: TRBJ2-7
d_call: TRBD1
clone_size: NA
v_call: TRBV5-1

cdr3_nt: TGTGCCTGGAGTGTAAGGACAGGGGATCAGCCCCAGCATTTT
cdr3_aa: CAWSVRTGDQPQHF
j_call: TRBJ1-5
d_call: TRBD1
clone_size: NA
v_call: TRBV30

cdr3_nt: TGTGCCAGCAGTTTATTGGGGAACTATGGCTACACCTTC
cdr3_aa: CASSLLGNYGYTF
j_call: TRBJ1-2
d_call: NA
clone_size: NA
v_call: TRBV27

cdr3_nt: TGTGCCTGGAGTGTGTTGGTCGTGGAGACCCAGTACTTC
cdr3_aa: CAWSVLVVETQYF
j_call: TRBJ2-5
d_call: NA
clone_size: NA
v_call: TRBV30

cdr3_nt: TGCAGCGGAAGCGGGATAACTGATGAGCAGTTCTTC
cdr3_aa: CSGSGITDEQFF
j_call: TRBJ2-1
d_call: TRBD2
clone_size: NA
v_call: TRBV29-1

cdr3_nt: TGTGCCACCAGTGATTCTGACCGGGCGCCTGAAGCTTTCTTT
cdr3_aa: CATSDSDRAPEAFF
j_call: TRBJ1-1
d_call: NA
clone_size: NA
v_call: TRBV24-1